Presented here are 21 T cell receptor beta chains from one specimen sequenced in a study of blood T cell repertoires in COVID-19. The table came from immunoSEQ multiplex PCR; TCRdb's copy has only in-frame clones and leaves some out. This table has roughly 180,000 clones, more than 80% appearing once. Sequenced material: PBMCs or T cells enriched from blood (not recorded which). The receptors here all came from a man between 40 and 49 years old who had recovered from COVID-19.

The V and J genes are TRBV15 and TRBJ2-3, with 12 bases lining up with TRBD2. The CDR3 has 15 amino acids. The J segment lost 0 bases and the V segment lost 6 bases, leaving 1 base of the junction unmatched. Looked up from germline, CDR1 is LNHNV and CDR2 is YYDKDF (reference sequence). CDR3 coding DNA: TGTGCCACCAGTACTAGCGGGAGGAGCACAGATACGCAGTATTTT. It codes for CATSTSGRSTDTQYF.

The chain carries TRBV9 and TRBJ2-5; the match to TRBD1 covers 7 bases. The germline V gene has CDR1 SGDLS and CDR2 YYNGEE. This CDR3 region has 13 residues. The J segment lost 4 bases and the V segment lost 2 bases, leaving 2 bases of the junction unmatched. For the CDR3, the DNA is TGTGCCAGCAGCGTGAGGGGGCGAGAGACCCAGTACTTC. Encoded protein: CASSVRGRETQYF. The variable domain in full, completed from reference TRBV9 and TRBJ2-5, reads DSGVTQTPKHLITATGQRVTLRCSPRSGDLSVYWYQQSLDQGLQFLIQYYNGEERAKGNILERFSAQQFPDLHSELNLSSLELGDSALYFCASSVRGRETQYFGPGTRLLVL.

This clone was picked up a small number of times. V gene TRBV7-3 combines with J gene TRBJ1-1; TRBD1 matches 8 bases. Losses at the gene ends were 6 bases for V and 2 bases for J; bases not matched to a gene: 8. The CDR3 loop spans 15 amino acids. Germline V lookup: CDR1 SGHTA, CDR2 FQGTGA. CDR3 DNA: TGTGCCAGCAGTCAGGGGGCGCAGAGTAACACTGAAGCTTTCTTT. It yields the protein CASSQGAQSNTEAFF. Full variable domain (missing parts from reference TRBV7-3 and TRBJ1-1): GAGVSQTPSNKVTEKGKYVELRCDPISGHTALYWYRQSLGQGPEFLIYFQGTGAADDSGLPNDRFFAVRPEGSVSTLKIQRTERGDSAVYLCASSQGAQSNTEAFFGQGTRLTVV.

This chain links TRBV30 with TRBJ1-6; possibly TRBD1 for D (5 bases). V lost 5 bases and J 7 bases, leaving 12 bases between the germline ends. Germline V lookup: CDR1 GTSNPN, CDR2 SVGIG (reference sequence). This CDR3 has 13 amino acids. The CDR3 region has the DNA TGTGCCTGGGCCCCCTGGGGCAATTCACCCCTCCACTTT. It is translated as CAWAPWGNSPLHF.

CDR3 nucleotides: TGTGCCAGCAGCTTCCGACTAGCGGGAGCCCATGAGCAGTTCTTC. Translated: CASSFRLAGAHEQFF. The chain carries TRBV3-1 (or the pseudogene TRBV3-2) and TRBJ2-1; 12 nucleotides line up with TRBD2. After removal of 5 bases from V and 8 bases from J, the junction contained 7 bases not matched to a gene. In germline, CDR1 is LGHDT, CDR2 YNNKEL (reference sequence). The CDR3 extends over 15 amino acids.

The chain has TRBV28 and TRBJ2-3; D is possibly TRBD2 (6 bases). The length of the CDR3 is 15 residues. The V gene lost 7 bases and the J gene lost 1 base, with 15 bases spanning the gap. The germline CDR1 and CDR2 sequences are MDHEN and SYDVKM. The CDR3 reads CASTRMGEGTDTQYF. The CDR3 DNA reads as TGTGCCAGCACCCGAATGGGGGAGGGCACAGATACGCAGTATTTT. The full variable domain, with the rest looked up from reference TRBV28 and TRBJ2-3, is DVKVTQSSRYLVKRTGEKVFLECVQDMDHENMFWYRQDPGLGLRLIYFSYDVKMKEKGDIPEGYSVSREKKERFSLILESASTNQTSMYLCASTRMGEGTDTQYFGPGTRLTVL.

The V call is TRBV7-2, the J call TRBJ1-6; a possible D gene is TRBD1 (5 bases). This CDR3 comprises 12 residues. The V end was cut by 1 base, the J end by 17 bases, with 12 bases between. Looked up from germline, CDR1 is SGHTA and CDR2 is FQGNSA. This CDR3 reads CASSLERGVVHF. CDR3 in DNA: TGTGCCAGCAGCTTAGAAAGGGGCGTCGTCCACTTT.

This chain connects TRBV5-8 to TRBJ1-2; D is ambiguous. V lost 4 bases, J lost 1 base, and 11 bases lay in between. Germline V CDR1 and CDR2: SGHTS, YDEGEE. The CDR3 is 14 amino acids. Here the CDR3 reads CASSRGRINYGYTF. CDR3 sequence (DNA): TGTGCCAGCAGCCGCGGGCGGATTAACTATGGCTACACCTTC. Looking up the rest from reference TRBV5-8 and TRBJ1-2 gives the full variable domain: EAGVTQSPTHLIKTRGQQATLRCSPISGHTSVYWYQQALGLGLQFLLWYDEGEERNRGNFPPRFSGRQFPNYSSELNVNALELEDSALYLCASSRGRINYGYTFGSGTRLTVV.

The CDR3 is CASEDRGGSGYTF. The CDR3 DNA follows: TGTGCCAGCGAAGACAGGGGAGGGAGTGGCTACACCTTC. J is TRBJ1-2 and V is TRBV9, with 8 bases that match TRBD1. Trimming removed 7 bases from V and 7 bases from J; junction bases left unmatched: 9. The CDR3 contains 13 residues. Germline lookup yields CDR1 SGDLS and CDR2 YYNGEE.

The genes are TRBV29-1 and TRBJ1-3; D gene unclear. The CDR3 spans 13 residues. Germline V lookup: CDR1 SQVTM, CDR2 ANQGSEA. The V and J ends lost 4 bases and 6 bases respectively, with 13 bases between them. CDR3 in DNA: TGCAGCGTTGGTCACCCGGAGGAAAACACCATATATTTT. Its protein is CSVGHPEENTIYF.

The chain couples TRBV27 to TRBJ1-6; no firm D call. Trimming took off 3 bases at V and 7 bases at J, with 22 bases between the two ends. Germline CDR1 is MNHEY and CDR2 is SMNVEV (reference sequence). The CDR3 is made up of 18 amino acids. The CDR3, as DNA: TGTGCCAGCAGTTTGGGCAGTTCTCAGCAGGCGTTCAATTCACCCCTCCACTTT. This sequence encodes CASSLGSSQQAFNSPLHF.

The rearrangement links TRBV9 to TRBJ2-6; D remains unclear. Trimming removed 4 bases at V and 3 bases at J, with 2 bases between. The V gene's germline CDR1 is SGDLS and CDR2 YYNGEE. The CDR3 extends over 12 amino acids. CDR3 DNA: TGTGCCAGCAGCTATGGGGCCAACGTCCTGACTTTC. It translates to CASSYGANVLTF.

This clone was seen a single time. This CDR3 is CASSSTGLNTEAFF. The CDR3 region has the DNA TGTGCCAGCAGCTCGACAGGGCTGAACACTGAAGCTTTCTTT. The chain joins TRBV13 to TRBJ1-1, with 7 bases matching TRBD1. This CDR3 has 14 amino acids. The junction had 2 bases not matched to a gene; V was cut back by 4 bases and J by 0 bases. Looked up from germline, CDR1 is PRHDT and CDR2 is FYEKMQ (reference sequence).

CDR3 nucleotides: TGTGCCAGCAGCCCCCGCGGCGTTACTAACTATGGCTACACCTTC. It yields the protein CASSPRGVTNYGYTF. The rearrangement joins TRBV7-2 to TRBJ1-2; D ambiguous. Germline CDR1 and CDR2: SGHTA and FQGNSA. The germline V and J ends were trimmed by 5 bases and 0 bases, with 13 bases remaining between them. This CDR3 has 15 amino acids.

For the CDR3, the DNA is TGTGCCAGCTCACCACAGAAGGGGAGCAATCAGCCCCAGCATTTT. Encoded protein: CASSPQKGSNQPQHF. The chain is built from TRBV18 and TRBJ1-5, with D possibly TRBD1 on 5 matching bases. Trimming shortened V by 1 base and J by 1 base, and 8 bases separated the two germline ends. Germline lookup yields CDR1 KGHSH and CDR2 LQKENI. The CDR3 runs 15 residues. Full variable domain (rest looked up from reference TRBV18 and TRBJ1-5): NAGVMQNPRHLVRRRGQEARLRCSPMKGHSHVYWYRQLPEEGLKFMVYLQKENIIDESGMPKERFSAEFPKEGPSILRIQQVVRGDSAAYFCASSPQKGSNQPQHFGDGTRLSIL.

The chain joins TRBV30 to TRBJ1-5; maybe TRBD1 (5 bases). V was pared by 1 base and J by 0 bases, with 16 bases between. CDR3 length: 17 amino acids. Germline CDR1 reads GTSNPN; CDR2 reads SVGIG (reference sequence). As DNA, the CDR3 is TGTGCCTGGAGTGCCTGGACACTTAGAGCTAGCAATCAGCCCCAGCATTTT. Translation: CAWSAWTLRASNQPQHF. Full variable domain (outside the CDR3, taken from reference TRBV30 and TRBJ1-5): SQTIHQWPATLVQPVGSPLSLECTVEGTSNPNLYWYRQAAGRGLQLLFYSVGIGQISSEVPQNLSASRPQDRQFILSSKKLLLSDSGFYLCAWSAWTLRASNQPQHFGDGTRLSIL.

The chain combines TRBV29-1 with TRBJ2-2, with a weak D call TRBD1 (5 bases). Trimming took off 7 bases at V and 5 bases at J, with 11 bases between the two ends. The CDR3 sequence is 12 residues long. Per germline, CDR1 SQVTM and CDR2 ANQGSEA. The CDR3 nucleotides are TGCAGCGCAACGACAGAGACCGGGGAGCTGTTTTTT. It yields the protein CSATTETGELFF.

V is TRBV7-3 and J is TRBJ2-7, with D possibly being TRBD1 (6 bases). V was trimmed by 2 bases and J by 3 bases, leaving 14 bases between them. The germline gives CDR1 SGHTA, CDR2 FQGTGA. The CDR3 spans 15 residues. The CDR3 DNA reads as TGTGCCAGCAGCTTAGGGCCAGGGGAGCTCTACGAGCAGTACTTC. Protein sequence: CASSLGPGELYEQYF.

The chain carries TRBV11-3 and TRBJ2-7, with D unresolved. The CDR3 totals 14 residues. V lost 0 bases and J lost 7, with 13 bases in between. Germline CDR1 and CDR2: SGHNT and YENEEA. The chain's CDR3 is CASSLDLYPWEQYF. The CDR3 DNA reads TGTGCCAGCAGCTTAGATCTCTACCCTTGGGAGCAGTACTTC.

The chain carries TRBV7-2 and TRBJ1-2; 9 positions match TRBD1. The J segment lost 6 bases and the V segment lost 4 bases, leaving 12 bases of the junction unmatched. There are 16 residues in the CDR3. Germline CDR1 reads SGHTA; CDR2 reads FQGNSA. CDR3: CASSSLSHHRGHGYTF. CDR3 DNA sequence: TGTGCCAGCAGCTCCCTTTCCCACCACAGGGGGCATGGCTACACCTTC. The complete variable domain, with remaining parts taken from reference TRBV7-2 and TRBJ1-2, reads GAGVSQSPSNKVTEKGKDVELRCDPISGHTALYWYRQSLGQGLEFLIYFQGNSAPDKSGLPSDRFSAERTGGSVSTLTIQRTQQEDSAVYLCASSSLSHHRGHGYTFGSGTRLTVV.

This clone has at least ten counts. This rearrangement joins TRBV27 to TRBJ1-6; a possible D gene is TRBD1 (5 bases). CDR3 length: 14 residues. The germline V and J ends were trimmed by 5 bases and 8 bases, with 13 bases remaining between them. Germline V gives CDR1 MNHEY, CDR2 SMNVEV (reference sequence). The CDR3 DNA reads as TGTGCCAGCAGTCTCTGGACACGGGATTCACCCCTCCACTTT. Translating gives CASSLWTRDSPLHF.